This passage covers 8 T cell receptor beta chains from one sample sequenced in a study of siplizumab effects on memory and regulatory T cells. Sequenced by immunoSEQ multiplex PCR; TCRdb stores in-frame clones only, minus some. The repertoire holds tens of thousands of clones, with approximately 97% as singletons. Sequenced input: naive CD4+ T cells sorted from blood. The receptor set was obtained from a human donor in good health.

In its sample, this clone was seen a few times. The rearrangement links TRBV6-6 to TRBJ1-1; D is uncertain. The germline CDR1 and CDR2 sequences are MNHNY and SVGAGI (reference sequence). V was cut by 8 bases and J by 1 base, with 5 bases left in between. The CDR3 runs to 11 residues. CDR3 protein: CASLKNTEAFF. The CDR3 nucleotides are TGTGCCAGCTTAAAGAACACTGAAGCTTTCTTT.

This clone is a singleton in its sample. V and J are TRBV5-6 and TRBJ2-3, with 9 bases identical to TRBD1. The junction had 7 bases not matched to a gene; V was cut back by 4 bases and J by 4 bases. Germline loops: CDR1 SGHDT, CDR2 YYEEEE. This CDR3 spans 15 amino acids. CDR3 sequence (DNA): TGTGCCAGCAGCCCGGGACAGGGTCGGCCAGATACGCAGTATTTT. This encodes CASSPGQGRPDTQYF.

The chain carries TRBV18 and TRBJ2-6; no clear D gene. The CDR3 is made up of 16 amino acids. Per the germline V gene, CDR1 is KGHSH and CDR2 is LQKENI. Trimming stripped 3 bases from V and 4 bases from J, with 13 bases between. This chain's CDR3 is CASSPSGYSGANVLTF. CDR3 in DNA: TGTGCCAGCTCACCTTCTGGCTACTCGGGGGCCAACGTCCTGACTTTC. The full variable domain, rest sourced from reference TRBV18 and TRBJ2-6, is NAGVMQNPRHLVRRRGQEARLRCSPMKGHSHVYWYRQLPEEGLKFMVYLQKENIIDESGMPKERFSAEFPKEGPSILRIQQVVRGDSAAYFCASSPSGYSGANVLTFGAGSRLTVL.

The chain's CDR3 is CASSPMTATYSGANVLTF. Written as DNA, the CDR3 is TGTGCCAGCAGCCCGATGACAGCTACCTACTCTGGGGCCAACGTCCTGACTTTC. The J gene is TRBJ2-6, the V gene TRBV5-4, with D perhaps matching TRBD1 (5 bases). Germline lookup yields CDR1 SGHNT and CDR2 YYREEE (reference sequence). The CDR3 is 18 amino acids. V was clipped by 4 bases and J by 0 bases, with 17 bases between them.

The chain links TRBV5-1 to TRBJ2-3, with 10 positions matching TRBD1. Trimming at V came to 6 bases and at J to 3 bases, leaving 4 bases not matched to a gene. Germline CDR1 SGHRS, CDR2 YFSETQ. There are 14 residues in the CDR3. CDR3 in amino acids: CASIPGQGTDTQYF. CDR3 nucleotides: TGCGCCAGCATCCCGGGACAGGGGACAGATACGCAGTATTTT.

This chain connects TRBV18 to TRBJ2-5; TRBD2 matches at 8 bases. V lost 0 bases, J lost 2 bases, and 2 bases stayed unmatched. This CDR3 spans 15 amino acids. CDR1 and CDR2 from the germline V gene are KGHSH and LQKENI. CDR3 in DNA: TGTGCCAGCTCACCACCTAGCGGGGCGCAAGAGACCCAGTACTTC. Translation: CASSPPSGAQETQYF.

V gene TRBV12-5 combines with J gene TRBJ2-5, with 8 bases matching TRBD1. The V and J ends lost 5 bases and 3 bases, in that order; junction bases with no gene match: 2. In germline, CDR1 is LGHNT, CDR2 FRNRAP. This CDR3 region has 13 residues. CDR3 in amino acids: CASGPTGEETQYF. CDR3 nucleotides: TGTGCTAGTGGTCCGACAGGGGAAGAGACCCAGTACTTC.

The chain carries TRBV5-1 and TRBJ1-3; 12 bases line up with TRBD1. The trim removed 4 bases at V and 1 base at J, leaving 9 bases unmatched. This CDR3 comprises 18 residues. Germline V gene data show CDR1 as SGHRS and CDR2 as YFSETQ. CDR3 sequence reads: CASSPGTGGLYSGNTIYF. The CDR3 DNA follows: TGCGCCAGCAGCCCTGGGACAGGGGGCTTATATTCTGGAAACACCATATATTTT.